This TCR beta chain was profiled in a study of neurological immune-mediated disorders. This clonotype appeared many times. Using its own MiXCR run on the 5' RACE reads, TCRdb lists one record per CDR3 protein. The sample carries 85,000 to 90,000 distinct CDR3 sequences, around 3.6% recorded once. The CDR3 has 14 amino acids. V trimming: 5 bases; J trimming: 4 bases; junction bases outside the gene matches: 8. Germline V gene data show CDR1 as SGHRS and CDR2 as YFSETQ. This receptor was taken from a woman between 50 and 59 years old with multiple sclerosis. Sequenced material: PBMCs. The genes are TRBV5-1 and TRBJ2-7, with 8 bases matching TRBD1. CDR3 DNA sequence: TGCGCCAGCAGGACAGGGGATGGTTGGTACGAGCAGTACTTC. Translation gives CASRTGDGWYEQYF.